Listed here are 24 T cell receptor beta chains from one sample, sequenced in a study of OX40 agonist ivuxolimab in advanced cancers. Profiling relied on immunoSEQ multiplex PCR, and the TCRdb table lists in-frame clones only, not all of them. Seen here are more than 60,000 clones, 77% observed once, and the top ten hold over 1.5%. Here the sequenced sample was CD4+ or CD8+ T cells sorted from blood, taken in a trial of the OX40 agonist ivuxolimab. The receptors were sampled from an adult with an advanced solid tumor such as melanoma, head and neck, liver or kidney cancer.

A single count supports this clone. V and J are TRBV7-6 and TRBJ2-3, with 8 bases matching TRBD2. Germline V gene sequence: CDR1 SGHVS, CDR2 FNYEAQ. CDR3 size: 15 residues. V trimming: 4 bases; J trimming: 3 bases; junction bases outside the gene matches: 6. The CDR3: CASSSSGSRTDTQYF. In nucleotides, the CDR3 is TGTGCCAGCAGCTCAAGCGGGAGTCGTACAGATACGCAGTATTTT.

The chain is built from TRBV14 and TRBJ1-3; perhaps TRBD1 as D (6 bases). CDR3 length equals 14 residues. Germline lookup yields CDR1 SGHDN and CDR2 FVKESK. V lost 3 bases, J lost 3 bases, and 9 bases lay in between. CDR3 protein: CASSHGTFGNTIYF. The DNA of the CDR3 is TGTGCCAGCAGCCACGGGACATTTGGAAACACCATATATTTT.

This sequence joins TRBV19 and TRBJ2-5, with D possibly being TRBD1 (6 bases). Between the trimmed V and J ends, which lost 10 bases and 2 bases, there was a span of 11 bases. CDR3 length: 12 residues. Per germline, CDR1 LNHDA and CDR2 SQIVND (reference sequence). The CDR3 is CATRDRQETQYF. CDR3 nucleotide sequence: TGTGCCACCCGAGACAGGCAAGAGACCCAGTACTTC.

The chain is built from TRBV6-5 and TRBJ1-1, with 9 bases identical to TRBD1. Germline V gene sequence: CDR1 MNHEY, CDR2 SVGAGI. J lost 2 bases, V lost 6 bases, and 7 bases had no gene match. The CDR3 is made up of 15 amino acids. The CDR3 sequence: CASSLAGQGNTEAFF. CDR3 bases: TGTGCCAGCAGCCTAGCGGGACAGGGAAACACTGAAGCTTTCTTT.

The chain joins TRBV7-9 to TRBJ2-2, with D unclear. CDR1 and CDR2 (germline): SEHNR, FQNEAQ (reference sequence). There are 14 residues in the CDR3. The ends were cut back, 0 bases at V and 1 base at J, with 3 bases in the middle. Here the CDR3 DNA reads TGTGCCAGCAGCTTAGCGGGGAACACCGGGGAGCTGTTTTTT. Protein product: CASSLAGNTGELFF.

This chain uses TRBV11-3 with TRBJ2-3; no clear D gene. With 3 bases removed from V and 2 bases from J, the gap between germline ends came to 6 bases. Germline V gene data show CDR1 as SGHNT and CDR2 as YENEEA. The CDR3 has 13 residues. The DNA of the CDR3 is TGTGCCAGCAGCTTTACAACCACAGATACGCAGTATTTT. Encoded protein: CASSFTTTDTQYF.

The V and J genes are TRBV6-1 and TRBJ2-7; D not certain. The CDR3 is made up of 14 amino acids. V was cut by 2 bases and J by 6 bases, with 14 bases left in between. Per the germline V gene, CDR1 is MNHNS and CDR2 is SASEGT. CDR3 residues: CASSELRPVSEQYF. For the CDR3, the DNA is TGTGCCAGCAGTGAATTACGACCGGTAAGCGAGCAGTACTTC.

The CDR3 sequence: CASTIRLAGVGHNEQFF. For the CDR3, the DNA is TGTGCCAGCACCATACGGTTAGCGGGGGTGGGGCACAATGAGCAGTTCTTC. This chain joins TRBV2 and TRBJ2-1, with TRBD2 identical over 9 bases. This CDR3 region has 17 residues. Trimming cost V 7 bases and J 5 bases; bases outside gene matches: 15. Looked up from germline, CDR1 is SNHLY and CDR2 is FYNNEI.

The chain has TRBV7-8 and TRBJ1-5; tentatively, D is TRBD1 (6 bases). CDR3 size: 16 residues. Trimming removed 2 bases from V and 4 bases from J, with 15 bases in between. Germline assignment: CDR1 SGHVS and CDR2 FQNEAQ. CDR3 nucleotides: TGTGCCAGCAGCTTACCGGACAGAACTTGGAATCAGCCCCAGCATTTT. Translation gives CASSLPDRTWNQPQHF.

The gene calls are TRBV7-9 and TRBJ1-1; D not certain. Germline CDR1 SEHNR, CDR2 FQNEAQ (reference sequence). Trimming cost V 4 bases and J 0 bases, with 6 bases left between them. The CDR3 has 13 residues. Written as DNA, the CDR3 is TGTGCCAGCAGCTCACAGATGAACACTGAAGCTTTCTTT. This sequence encodes CASSSQMNTEAFF. The entire variable domain, with the rest obtained from reference TRBV7-9 and TRBJ1-1, is as follows: DTGVSQNPRHKITKRGQNVTFRCDPISEHNRLYWYRQTLGQGPEFLTYFQNEAQLEKSRLLSDRFSAERPKGSFSTLEIQRTEQGDSAMYLCASSSQMNTEAFFGQGTRLTVV.

V usage is TRBV5-1 and J usage is TRBJ2-7; D remains ambiguous. V lost 0 bases and J lost 3, with 4 bases in between. Germline values: CDR1 SGHRS, CDR2 YFSETQ. The CDR3 covers 12 residues. DNA for the CDR3: TGCGCCAGCAGCTTGGCCCTCTACGAGCAGTACTTC. Translated: CASSLALYEQYF.

The J gene is TRBJ1-2, the V gene TRBV2; 9 bases align to TRBD1. Trimming cost V 5 bases and J 1 base; bases outside gene matches: 5. CDR1 SNHLY and CDR2 FYNNEI come from the germline V gene. The CDR3 has 15 residues. CDR3 DNA sequence: TGTGCCAGCAGTCAAGGGACAGGGATTAACTATGGCTACACCTTC. Protein product: CASSQGTGINYGYTF.

CDR3 nucleotides: TGTGCCAGCAGGCTACAAAAATCCTTGGGGAGGGACACCGGGGAGCTGTTTTTT. Protein sequence: CASRLQKSLGRDTGELFF. The chain combines TRBV7-9 with TRBJ2-2; 7 bases are a match to TRBD2. The CDR3 length is 18 residues. V was clipped by 6 bases and J by 3 bases; unmatched bases: 16. Germline assignment: CDR1 SEHNR and CDR2 FQNEAQ (reference sequence).

V and J are TRBV12-5 and TRBJ2-7; D is ambiguous. In germline, CDR1 is LGHNT, CDR2 FRNRAP. V dropped 3 bases and J dropped 2 bases, with 5 bases sitting between them. This CDR3 region has 12 residues. CDR3 sequence reads: CASGLGTYEQYF. For the CDR3, the DNA is TGTGCTAGTGGTTTAGGGACCTACGAGCAGTACTTC.

V and J are TRBV30 and TRBJ2-3; 9 bases map to TRBD1. The CDR3 loop spans 24 amino acids. CDR1 and CDR2 (germline): GTSNPN, SVGIG (reference sequence). Unmatched junction bases numbered 33, after V lost 5 bases and J lost 0 bases. The CDR3 region is CAWPEGGSGSCNIVGTGSTDTQYF. In nucleotides, the CDR3 is TGTGCCTGGCCTGAAGGGGGAAGTGGGAGCTGTAACATTGTGGGGACAGGGAGCACAGATACGCAGTATTTT.

V usage is TRBV7-8 and J usage is TRBJ1-4; D unclear. Germline V gene sequence: CDR1 SGHVS, CDR2 FQNEAQ. Trimming shortened V by 3 bases and J by 0 bases, and 8 bases separated the two germline ends. The CDR3 extends over 15 amino acids. CDR3 amino acids: CASSFGPATNEKLFF. The CDR3 DNA reads TGTGCCAGCAGCTTCGGTCCAGCAACTAATGAAAAACTGTTTTTT.

This chain connects TRBV4-2 to TRBJ2-4; D is unresolved. The V gene lost 0 bases and the J gene lost 15 bases, with 18 bases spanning the gap. Germline lookup yields CDR1 LGHNA and CDR2 YNFKEQ. The CDR3 is made up of 14 amino acids. The CDR3 DNA reads as TGTGCCAGCAGCCAAGATCACGGTTCCAGGTTTTGGTACTTC. It codes for CASSQDHGSRFWYF.

The chain recombines TRBV4-2 with TRBJ2-5; 8 bases fit TRBD1. CDR1 and CDR2 (germline): LGHNA, YNFKEQ. The junction had 3 bases not matched to a gene; V was cut back by 1 base and J by 2 bases. The CDR3 has 15 residues. The CDR3 DNA follows: TGTGCCAGCAGCCAAGGGACAGGGATTCAAGAGACCCAGTACTTC. It yields the protein CASSQGTGIQETQYF.

J is TRBJ1-2 and V is TRBV19, with unresolved D. The CDR3 loop spans 14 amino acids. V was shortened by 6 bases and J by 4 bases, with 15 bases between the two germline ends. Looked up from germline, CDR1 is LNHDA and CDR2 is SQIVND (reference sequence). The CDR3 protein is CASSPAMEGYGYTF. The CDR3 nucleotides are TGTGCCAGTAGCCCAGCCATGGAGGGCTATGGCTACACCTTC.

This rearrangement joins TRBV19 to TRBJ2-1; the D is unclear. V lost 6 bases and J 14 bases, leaving 23 bases between the germline ends. This CDR3 contains 14 residues. CDR1 and CDR2 from the germline V gene are LNHDA and SQIVND (reference sequence). CDR3 DNA: TGTGCCAGTAGCATCAGTGTAGACTCCCTTTTGGAGTTCTTC. This gives the protein CASSISVDSLLEFF. The whole variable domain, remainder taken from reference TRBV19 and TRBJ2-1, is DGGITQSPKYLFRKEGQNVTLSCEQNLNHDAMYWYRQDPGQGLRLIYYSQIVNDFQKGDIAEGYSVSREKKESFPLTVTSAQKNPTAFYLCASSISVDSLLEFFGPGTRLTVL.

V is TRBV10-3 and J is TRBJ1-5; D gene unclear. The germline gives CDR1 ENHRY, CDR2 SYGVKD. V was trimmed by 2 bases and J by 5 bases, leaving 7 bases between them. CDR3 size: 13 residues. DNA of the CDR3: TGTGCCATCAGTGAGGGATCCGATCAGCCCCAGCATTTT. Amino acids: CAISEGSDQPQHF.

This clone was observed a few times. The CDR3 region has the DNA TGTGCCAGTAGTATTCTCTATGGTGGCTACACCTTC. This sequence encodes CASSILYGGYTF. This chain links TRBV19 with TRBJ1-2, with D unclear. The CDR3 runs to 12 residues. Germline CDR1 is LNHDA and CDR2 is SQIVND (reference sequence). The V and J ends lost 3 bases and 7 bases respectively, with 9 bases between them.

The J gene is TRBJ2-7, the V gene TRBV4-2; no firm D call. CDR1 is LGHNA and CDR2 is YNFKEQ in the germline V gene. The V gene lost 5 bases and the J gene lost 3 bases, with 14 bases spanning the gap. The CDR3 sequence is 14 residues long. The CDR3 sequence: CASSLDHRNYEQYF. Written as DNA, the CDR3 is TGTGCCAGCAGCTTGGACCACAGAAACTACGAGCAGTACTTC.

This rearrangement joins TRBV6-5 to TRBJ1-1; maybe TRBD1 (6 bases). Germline-derived CDR1 and CDR2 are MNHEY and SVGAGI. The CDR3 is 14 residues long. The ends were cut back, 1 base at V and 4 bases at J, with 10 bases in the middle. In DNA form, the CDR3 reads TGTGCCAGCAGTTACTACAGGGCAGGCACTGAAGCTTTCTTT. It codes for CASSYYRAGTEAFF.